This T cell receptor beta chain was sequenced for a study of graft-versus-host responses after intestinal transplantation. CDR3 length: 17 residues. V was pared by 7 bases and J by 1 base, with 22 bases between. Per the germline V gene, CDR1 is SEHNR and CDR2 is FQNEAQ (reference sequence). Responders that carried the CFSE label, around 200,000 of them, were plated with around 200,000 irradiated, violet-dye-labeled stimulator cells. Assay: immunoSEQ multiplex PCR; the TCRdb copy retains only in-frame clones and omits some. The table records 4,500 to 5,000 clones, less than 35% of them present only once.

The source was alloreactive CD8+ T cells from a mixed lymphocyte reaction culture, collected before transplantation. The sample's subset: CFSE-low proliferating T cells sorted from roughly six-day pre-transplant mixed lymphocyte reaction (GvH or HvG direction). The chain joins TRBV7-9 to TRBJ1-1; tentative D call: TRBD1 (5 bases). The receptor was derived from a human patient who was an organ donor for intestinal transplantation. The DNA for the CDR3 is TGTGCCAGCACCACGTCTAGGGGTGGTCGTTGGAACACTGAAGCTTTCTTT. As protein: CASTTSRGGRWNTEAFF.